These 20 T cell receptor beta chains were sequenced from one sample in a study of blood T cell repertoires in COVID-19. Measured with immunoSEQ multiplex PCR; TCRdb has only the in-frame clones, and not every one. The sample holds some 360,000 clones, about 90% seen once. Sequencing was performed on PBMCs or T cells enriched from blood (not recorded which). The receptors here all came from a woman in her 30s who had been exposed to COVID-19.

The chain is built from TRBV19 and TRBJ1-5; 8 bases line up with TRBD1. The trim removed 5 bases at V and 8 bases at J, leaving 11 bases unmatched. The CDR3 has 15 residues. The V gene's germline CDR1 is LNHDA and CDR2 SQIVND (reference sequence). CDR3 in amino acids: CASSSSQGAKKPQHF. The CDR3 DNA is TGTGCCAGTAGTTCTTCTCAGGGGGCTAAGAAGCCCCAGCATTTT.

The V call is TRBV7-3, the J call TRBJ2-2; D is possibly TRBD2 (5 bases). Trimming stripped 5 bases from V and 6 bases from J, with 13 bases between. CDR1 SGHTA and CDR2 FQGTGA come from the germline V gene. CDR3 size: 14 residues. The CDR3 DNA reads as TGTGCCAGCAGCCCGGGGTCCTACGCCGGGGAGCTGTTTTTT. Protein: CASSPGSYAGELFF.

The CDR3 sequence is CASSWAGAGQETQYF. The CDR3 nucleotides are TGTGCCAGCAGTTGGGCTGGCGCAGGGCAAGAGACCCAGTACTTC. The V and J genes are TRBV27 and TRBJ2-5, with D possibly TRBD1 on 5 matching bases. Trimming took 4 bases from V and 2 from J, leaving 14 bases between them. This CDR3 contains 15 residues. Germline CDR1 is MNHEY and CDR2 is SMNVEV (reference sequence).

The V call is TRBV10-3, the J call TRBJ2-2; TRBD1 aligns across 8 bases. Germline loops: CDR1 ENHRY, CDR2 SYGVKD. The CDR3 totals 14 residues. Trimming took 4 bases from V and 4 from J; bases not matched to a gene: 2. This CDR3 is CAISGQGSTGELFF. The CDR3 bases are TGTGCCATCAGTGGACAGGGGTCCACCGGGGAGCTGTTTTTT.

The V and J genes are TRBV5-8 and TRBJ2-7, with 7 bases aligning to TRBD1. In germline, CDR1 is SGHTS, CDR2 YDEGEE. With 5 bases clipped from V and 3 bases from J, the junction kept 14 bases outside the gene matches. The CDR3 loop spans 16 amino acids. As DNA, the CDR3 is TGTGCCAGCAGGGGCGGACAGGAGGTCCTAGGCTACGAGCAGTACTTC. Amino acids: CASRGGQEVLGYEQYF.

J is TRBJ2-3 and V is TRBV3-1 (or the pseudogene TRBV3-2); TRBD2 matches 10 bases. Germline loops: CDR1 LGHDT, CDR2 YNNKEL (reference sequence). V shed 2 bases and J 0 bases; nucleotides not matched to a gene: 11. The CDR3 totals 19 residues. The CDR3 is CASSQFGLAGDISTDTQYF. Written as DNA, the CDR3 is TGTGCCAGCAGCCAATTCGGGCTAGCGGGAGATATCAGCACAGATACGCAGTATTTT.

The V gene is TRBV19, the J gene TRBJ1-4; D ambiguous. The V gene lost 6 bases and the J gene lost 0 bases, with 14 bases spanning the gap. Per germline, CDR1 LNHDA and CDR2 SQIVND (reference sequence). The CDR3 contains 16 residues. CDR3 loop: CASSDPYTATNEKLFF. In DNA form, the CDR3 reads TGTGCCAGTAGCGACCCCTACACAGCAACTAATGAAAAACTGTTTTTT.

The chain uses TRBV7-8 and TRBJ2-7, with 9 bases aligning to TRBD2. Germline CDR1 reads SGHVS; CDR2 reads FQNEAQ. J gave up 5 bases and V 5 bases, and 10 bases lay outside the gene matches. The CDR3 is 15 amino acids. The CDR3 region has the DNA TGTGCCAGCAGCCCCACGCGGGAGGGCCCTAACGAGCAGTACTTC. Residues: CASSPTREGPNEQYF. Drawing the rest from reference TRBV7-8 and TRBJ2-7, the complete variable domain is GAGVSQSPRYKVAKRGQDVALRCDPISGHVSLFWYQQALGQGPEFLTYFQNEAQLDKSGLPSDRFFAERPEGSVSTLKIQRTQQEDSAVYLCASSPTREGPNEQYFGPGTRLTVT.

The chain uses TRBV3-1 (or the pseudogene TRBV3-2) and TRBJ1-1; the D gene is possibly TRBD1 (5 bases). CDR3 length: 14 residues. Germline V gene data show CDR1 as LGHDT and CDR2 as YNNKEL (reference sequence). Trimming took off 5 bases at V and 3 bases at J, with 13 bases between the two ends. The CDR3 loop reads CASSLGLVDTEAFF. The CDR3 DNA reads as TGTGCCAGCAGCTTGGGGCTGGTGGACACTGAAGCTTTCTTT.

The chain uses TRBV5-3 and TRBJ2-1; D is undetermined. TRBV5-3 is known as an ORF, though its function is uncertain. V was pared by 0 bases and J by 4 bases, with 8 bases between. There are 14 residues in the CDR3. The CDR3 protein is CARSLESPYNEQFF. The CDR3 nucleotides are TGTGCCAGAAGCTTGGAAAGCCCATACAATGAGCAGTTCTTC.

This rearrangement joins TRBV6-5 to TRBJ1-1, with TRBD1 matching over 10 bases. The ends lost 6 bases at V and 0 bases at J; junction bases unmatched: 4. The CDR3 covers 15 residues. CDR1 and CDR2 from the germline V gene are MNHEY and SVGAGI. CDR3 nucleotide sequence: TGTGCCAGCAGCGCGGGACAGGGGTTGAACACTGAAGCTTTCTTT. It yields the protein CASSAGQGLNTEAFF.

The chain combines TRBV10-2 with TRBJ2-3; possible D gene TRBD2, 6 bases. The CDR3 runs 15 residues. Germline V lookup: CDR1 WSHSY, CDR2 SAAADI. Trimming left V 2 bases short and J 5 bases short, with 14 bases between. The CDR3 reads CASSEEWSAGDTQYF. The CDR3 region has the DNA TGCGCCAGCAGTGAGGAATGGTCAGCGGGAGATACGCAGTATTTT.

The rearrangement links TRBV28 to TRBJ1-4; no clear D. V was clipped by 10 bases and J by 5 bases, with 5 bases between them. Looked up from germline, CDR1 is MDHEN and CDR2 is SYDVKM. The CDR3 totals 10 residues. CDR3 nucleotides: TGTGCCACCCTGAATGAAAAACTGTTTTTT. Protein product: CATLNEKLFF.

This chain joins TRBV7-3 and TRBJ2-3; D gene uncertain. V was shortened by 5 bases and J by 3 bases, with 6 bases between the two germline ends. There are 12 residues in the CDR3. The germline gives CDR1 SGHTA, CDR2 FQGTGA. The DNA for the CDR3 is TGTGCCAGCAGCCCGACTACAGATACGCAGTATTTT. It codes for CASSPTTDTQYF.

The chain joins TRBV6-5 to TRBJ1-5; a weak D match, TRBD1 (5 bases). The V end lost 6 bases, the J end lost 6 bases, and 12 bases lay between the germline ends. Germline values: CDR1 MNHEY, CDR2 SVGAGI. The CDR3 spans 13 residues. CDR3 coding DNA: TGTGCCAGCAGAAGGGTTCAGGGTCAGCCCCAGCATTTT. Protein product: CASRRVQGQPQHF.

About this clone itself: The sample holds other DNA sequences that translate to the same CDR3. The genes are TRBV7-9 and TRBJ1-5; perhaps TRBD1 as D (5 bases). The CDR3 consists of 14 residues. Trimming shortened V by 5 bases and J by 2 bases, and 10 bases separated the two germline ends. The germline V gene encodes CDR1 SEHNR and CDR2 FQNEAQ (reference sequence). CDR3 sequence (DNA): TGTGCCAGCAGCCCGGGGGGGGGCAATCAGCCCCAGCATTTT. Translation gives CASSPGGGNQPQHF.

This clone was found once. J is TRBJ2-7 and V is TRBV3-1 (or the pseudogene TRBV3-2); 9 bases line up with TRBD2. V lost 1 base and J lost 3; bases outside the gene matches: 7. Germline V gives CDR1 LGHDT, CDR2 YNNKEL (reference sequence). There are 16 residues in the CDR3. CDR3 residues: CASSQGLAGRSYEQYF. The CDR3 coding sequence is TGTGCCAGCAGCCAAGGGCTAGCGGGGAGGAGCTACGAGCAGTACTTC.

CDR3 DNA: TGCGCCAGCAGCCGTACAGGGGTCTCTGGAAACACCATATATTTT. It translates to CASSRTGVSGNTIYF. The chain couples TRBV5-1 to TRBJ1-3; 7 bases are shared with TRBD1. The CDR3 contains 15 residues. CDR1 and CDR2 from the germline V gene are SGHRS and YFSETQ. V lost 4 bases to trimming and J lost 0 bases; unmatched junction nucleotides: 4.

J is TRBJ2-3 and V is TRBV7-3, with TRBD1 identical over 7 bases. Trimming removed 5 bases from V and 4 bases from J; junction bases left unmatched: 9. The CDR3 spans 15 residues. Germline V gives CDR1 SGHTA, CDR2 FQGTGA. The CDR3 coding sequence is TGTGCCAGCAGCGCACAGGGGAATAGGGCAGATACGCAGTATTTT. Translated: CASSAQGNRADTQYF.

CDR3 DNA: TGTGCCACCAGGGCGGGACAGGGGACCTATAGCAATCAGCCCCAGCATTTT. This codes for CATRAGQGTYSNQPQHF. The rearrangement joins TRBV10-3 to TRBJ1-5; 10 bases are a match to TRBD1. The germline CDR1 and CDR2 sequences are ENHRY and SYGVKD. The ends lost 10 bases at V and 0 bases at J; junction bases unmatched: 12. This CDR3 has 17 residues.